This entry lists 25 T cell receptor beta chains sequenced from one sample in a study of tumor-infiltrating lymphocytes in glioblastoma multiforme. TCRB libraries came from RNA via three nested multiplex PCR rounds. TCRdb fed the multiplex PCR reads into MiXCR, producing one record per CDR3 protein. The sample has about 10,000 distinct CDR3 sequences, just over 65% seen once. Sequencing input: brain tumor tissue. The origin of the receptors is a male donor with glioblastoma.

A remark on this clonotype: Since the CDR3 does not end with the conserved phenylalanine or tryptophan, this likely comes from a read error. The chain carries TRBV5-4 and TRBJ2-7; TRBD2 is a possible D gene (5 bases). Germline lookup yields CDR1 SGHNT and CDR2 YYREEE (reference sequence). There are 15 residues in the CDR3. Trimming stripped 2 bases from V and 2 bases from J, with 14 bases between. For the CDR3, the DNA is TGTGCCAGCAGCTTTACCCAGAGGGCCACCTACGAGCAGTACATC. Translated, it gives CASSFTQRATYEQYI.

This clonotype was detected a few times. This chain links TRBV29-1 with TRBJ2-7; TRBD2 matches at 7 bases. The J segment lost 3 bases and the V segment lost 2 bases, leaving 10 bases of the junction unmatched. CDR3 length: 15 amino acids. Germline CDR1 SQVTM, CDR2 ANQGSEA. Written as DNA, the CDR3 is TGCAGCGTTGAAATTATCGGGACGGGGGGCTACGAGCAGTACTTC. Translation: CSVEIIGTGGYEQYF.

In the case of this clonotype: An end of the junction does not agree with germline; a read error may underlie this. The rearrangement uses TRBV24-1 and TRBJ1-1; D is undetermined. This CDR3 is built from 15 residues. The germline V gene encodes CDR1 KGHDR and CDR2 SFDVKD. The CDR3 spells CATNDSRKMNTEAFF. Here the CDR3 DNA reads TGTGCCACCAATGATTCCAGGAAGATGAACACTGAAGCCTTCTTT.

With respect to this clonotype: At one of its ends the junction is not consistent with the germline gene, which may arise from a read error. This chain uses TRBV11-2 with TRBJ1-1, with D possibly matching TRBD1 (6 bases). Germline assignment: CDR1 SGHAT and CDR2 FQNNGV. The CDR3 is 16 amino acids. CDR3 nucleotide sequence: TGTGCCAGTAGGGCTATTCTAGGGGTTGGGGACACTGGAGCTTTCTTT. The encoded protein is CASRAILGVGDTGAFF.

With respect to this clonotype: One end of the junction varies from germline; a read error may be responsible. The chain combines TRBV10-3 with TRBJ1-6, with D possibly being TRBD1 (5 bases). CDR1 ENHRY and CDR2 SYGVKD come from the germline V gene. The CDR3 is 15 residues long. In DNA form, the CDR3 reads TGTGCTATCAGCTCGTCCGGGGGTTGGGGTTCACCCCCCCACTTT. Amino acid sequence: CAISSSGGWGSPPHF.

The chain is built from TRBV10-2 and TRBJ2-2; D possibly corresponds to TRBD2 (7 bases). The V gene lost 4 bases and the J gene lost 3 bases, with 12 bases spanning the gap. Germline CDR1 and CDR2: WSHSY and SAAADI. The CDR3 runs 15 residues. The CDR3 loop reads CASSGRGRDTGELFF. CDR3 coding DNA: TGCGCCAGCAGTGGGCGGGGGCGTGACACCGGGGAGCTGTTTTTT.

This chain joins TRBV10-3 and TRBJ2-3; the D call may be TRBD1 or TRBD2 (6 bases each). The length of the CDR3 is 15 residues. Trimming shortened V by 4 bases and J by 2 bases, and 13 bases separated the two germline ends. Germline CDR1 and CDR2: ENHRY and SYGVKD. CDR3 protein: CAISAGWGATDTQYF. The CDR3 bases are TGTGCCATCAGTGCCGGCTGGGGGGCCACAGATACGCAGTATTTT.

This clonotype is judged medium-sized. The genes are TRBV5-6 and TRBJ1-1; 8 bases line up with TRBD1. The CDR3 covers 16 residues. CDR1 is SGHDT, CDR2 YYEEEE, per germline. Losses at the gene ends were 6 bases for V and 6 bases for J; bases not matched to a gene: 16. The CDR3 loop is CASTDYGRQGLPEAFF. The CDR3 DNA is TGTGCCAGCACCGATTATGGGAGACAGGGGCTACCTGAAGCTTTCTTT.

This clonotype was counted a single time. Germline is not matched at one junction end, which may reflect a read error. The V gene is TRBV11-3, the J gene TRBJ2-1, with 9 bases lining up with TRBD2. Germline CDR1 reads SGHNT; CDR2 reads YENEEA. This CDR3 contains 20 residues. CDR3 sequence reads: CASSGGSSGISSGPHNEQFF. CDR3 DNA sequence: TGTGCTAGCAGCGGAGGATCTAGCGGGATAAGTTCGGGACCCCACAATGAGCAGTTCTTT. The full variable domain, in which reference TRBV11-3 and TRBJ2-1 provide the parts outside the CDR3, is EAGVVQSPRYKIIEKKQPVAFWCNPISGHNTLYWYLQNLGQGPELLIRYENEEAVDDSQLPKDRFSAERLKGVDSTLKIQPAELGDSAVYLCASSGGSSGISSGPHNEQFFGPGTRLTVL.

The V call is TRBV6-1, the J call TRBJ2-1, with 11 bases matching TRBD2. The CDR3 has 14 residues. The junction had 5 bases not matched to a gene; V was cut back by 6 bases and J by 7 bases. The germline V gene encodes CDR1 MNHNS and CDR2 SASEGT. The CDR3: CASRLAGVYNEQFF. The DNA of the CDR3 is TGTGCCAGCAGACTAGCGGGAGTGTATAATGAGCAGTTCTTC.

V gene TRBV4-3 combines with J gene TRBJ1-4; D is unresolved. In germline, CDR1 is LGHNA, CDR2 YSLEER. V lost 1 base to trimming and J lost 7 bases, with 13 bases between them. CDR3 length: 15 amino acids. As DNA, the CDR3 is TGCGCCAGCAGCCAAGGGTCTAACCCTCTTGAAAAACTGTTTTTT. It specifies CASSQGSNPLEKLFF.

The rearrangement links TRBV20-1 to TRBJ1-5, with 8 bases matching TRBD1. The J segment lost 3 bases and the V segment lost 0 bases, leaving 7 bases of the junction unmatched. The CDR3 loop spans 16 amino acids. Germline V gene data show CDR1 as DFQATT and CDR2 as SNEGSKA (reference sequence). This CDR3 reads CSARDHIRGHNQPQHF. The CDR3 nucleotides read TGCAGTGCTAGAGATCATATCAGGGGGCACAATCAGCCCCAGCATTTT.

About this clonotype itself: One end of the junction varies from germline; a read error may be responsible. This sequence joins TRBV11-1 and TRBJ1-1; D uncertain. The germline V gene has CDR1 SGHAT and CDR2 FQDESV (reference sequence). CDR3 length equals 14 residues. CDR3 loop: CACSLDEWDSEAFF. DNA for the CDR3: TGTGCCTGCAGCTTAGATGAGTGGGATAGCGAGGCTTTCTTT.

This clonotype was counted a few times. The J gene is TRBJ1-1, the V gene TRBV6-1; 7 bases map to TRBD1. There are 14 residues in the CDR3. Germline CDR1 MNHNS, CDR2 SASEGT. With V trimmed by 10 bases and J by 10 bases, 18 bases remained unmatched. CDR3 nucleotides: TGTGCCAACACCAGGGGGGGGTTCGCGAGTGTAGCTTTCTTT. This sequence encodes CANTRGGFASVAFF.

Judged by abundance, this clonotype is medium-sized. This chain links TRBV29-1 with TRBJ1-4; tentative D call: TRBD1 (5 bases). Germline V gives CDR1 SQVTM, CDR2 ANQGSEA. Trimming cost V 3 bases and J 9 bases, with 11 bases left between them. This CDR3 has 12 residues. The CDR3 DNA reads as TGCAGCGTTGATGAGGGGACGCAAAAACTGTTTTTT. Translating gives CSVDEGTQKLFF.

This clonotype was observed many times. V and J are TRBV20-1 and TRBJ1-1; the D gene is possibly TRBD1 (6 bases). V was shortened by 6 bases and J by 3 bases, with 14 bases between the two germline ends. This CDR3 has 13 amino acids. Germline CDR1 is DFQATT and CDR2 is SNEGSKA (reference sequence). This chain's CDR3 is CSADIQGYTEAFF. The CDR3 coding sequence is TGCAGTGCGGATATACAGGGTTACACTGAAGCTTTCTTT.

Notes on this clonotype: Germline and junction disagree at one end, which may indicate a read error. The chain employs TRBV6-5 and TRBJ2-7; unclear D gene. The CDR3 consists of 15 residues. Per the germline V gene, CDR1 is MNHEY and CDR2 is SVGAGI. The CDR3 is CASSYLSASQHEQHF. The CDR3 DNA sequence: TGTGCCAGCAGTTACTTATCGGCAAGCCAGCACGAGCAGCACTTC.

V usage is TRBV20-1 and J usage is TRBJ2-3; TRBD1 aligns across 8 bases. The CDR3 totals 15 residues. CDR1 DFQATT and CDR2 SNEGSKA come from the germline V gene (reference sequence). The trim removed 6 bases at V and 7 bases at J, leaving 15 bases unmatched. The CDR3 sequence: CSALRTGTTLHTQYF. CDR3 in DNA: TGCAGTGCACTACGGACAGGGACAACCCTTCATACGCAGTATTTT.

Within the sample, this clonotype is large. J is TRBJ1-1 and V is TRBV20-1; weak D call: TRBD1 (5 bases). V lost 0 bases and J lost 6, with 17 bases in between. The CDR3 extends over 15 amino acids. Germline V gene sequence: CDR1 DFQATT, CDR2 SNEGSKA (reference sequence). CDR3 coding DNA: TGCAGTGCTAGAGATGGGGGGGGACTTGGGTCTGAAGCTTTCTTT. Protein sequence: CSARDGGGLGSEAFF.

As for this clonotype: An end of the junction does not agree with germline; a read error may underlie this. The CDR3 coding sequence is TGTGTCAGCAACCCTAGCGGGAGAGATAGGCAGTTCTTC. Translation: CVSNPSGRDRQFF. The V and J genes are TRBV12-3 or TRBV12-4 and TRBJ2-1; 10 bases fit TRBD2. This CDR3 has 13 residues.

This clonotype was detected a few times. The rearrangement links TRBV11-2 to TRBJ2-3, with 14 nucleotides matching TRBD2. V lost 5 bases to trimming and J lost 5 bases; unmatched junction nucleotides: 6. Per germline, CDR1 SGHAT and CDR2 FQNNGV. The CDR3 consists of 16 residues. Here the CDR3 DNA reads TGTGCCAGCAGCGACGGGACTAGCGGGAGCGGAGATACGCAGTATTTT. Amino acid sequence: CASSDGTSGSGDTQYF.

Points on this clonotype: Mismatch with germline at one junction end may stem from a read error. The chain joins TRBV24-1 to TRBJ2-2; possibly TRBD1 or TRBD2 for D (5 bases each). The CDR3 spans 15 residues. Looked up from germline, CDR1 is KGHDR and CDR2 is SFDVKD. The CDR3 is CATESSEGPTGELFF. The DNA for the CDR3 is TGTGCCACCGAATCTAGTGAGGGACCCACCGGGGAGCTGTTTTTC.

On this clonotype itself: One junction end disagrees with the germline gene, perhaps due to a read error. The chain is built from TRBV30 and TRBJ2-7; D is undetermined. Germline assignment: CDR1 GTSNPN and CDR2 SVGIG (reference sequence). CDR3 length: 15 residues. The CDR3 DNA sequence: TGTGCCTGGAGTCATGGCAACCTGAGCTCCCACGAGCAGTACTTC. This encodes CAWSHGNLSSHEQYF.

The table lists this clonotype with many counts. V is TRBV5-1 and J is TRBJ1-1; tentatively, D is TRBD1 (5 bases). Germline V gene sequence: CDR1 SGHRS, CDR2 YFSETQ. There are 15 residues in the CDR3. Deletions cut 4 bases from V and 0 bases from J, with 13 bases between. Here the CDR3 DNA reads TGCGCCAGCAGCCCCGACGGACACCTGAACACTGAAGCTTTCTTT. This gives the protein CASSPDGHLNTEAFF.

On this clonotype itself: An end of the junction does not agree with germline; a read error may underlie this. V gene TRBV6-2 or TRBV6-3 combines with J gene TRBJ1-5; no clear D. This CDR3 comprises 14 residues. Germline CDR1 and CDR2: MNHEY and SVGEGT. In DNA form, the CDR3 reads TGTGCCAGCAGACCTTATTTGGGCAATCAGCCGCAGCATTTT. This encodes CASRPYLGNQPQHF.